Below, one TCR beta chain is given with its context. Its ends do not fully match the called genes, so a read error is possible. Healthy bone marrow donors made up the cohort. This entry belongs to a study of cytomegalovirus exposure and HLA in healthy donors. A multiplex PCR was run with 60 Vbeta primers and 13 Jbeta primers. The method was immunoSEQ multiplex PCR; TCRdb's version includes in-frame clones alone and lacks a portion of them. The sample holds 130,000 to 150,000 clones, around 79% seen once. The CDR3 runs to 14 residues. Germline lookup yields CDR1 SGHTA and CDR2 FQGNSA. Sequenced sample: PBMCs. The V and J genes are TRBV7-2 and TRBJ2-7; 9 positions agree with TRBD2. The sequence derives from a man aged 40-55 years in good health and CMV-seropositive. Written as DNA, the CDR3 is TGTGCCAGCAGCGTAGCGGGAGCGACAGGTGAGCAGTACTTC. Its translation: CASSVAGATGEQYF. The full variable domain, in which reference TRBV7-2 and TRBJ2-7 provide the parts outside the CDR3, is GAGVSQSPSNKVTEKGKDVELRCDPISGHTALYWYRQSLGQGLEFLIYFQGNSAPDKSGLPSDRFSAERTGGSVSTLTIQRTQQEDSAVYLCASSVAGATGEQYFGPGTRLTVT.